The 4 T cell receptor beta chains reported below all come from one sample, sequenced in a study of T cell repertoires in cytomegalovirus infection. TCRdb re-called the reads with MiXCR, one entry per CDR3 protein. The sample includes some 220,000 distinct CDR3 sequences, approximately 6.7% of them seen just once. The sample was PBMCs. The receptors were gathered from a human donor in good health (CMV status not recorded). Some clones in this sample may be carry-over from other donors' samples.

Ten or more counts support this clonotype. The chain carries TRBV12-3 or TRBV12-4 and TRBJ1-6; weak D call: TRBD1 (5 bases). Trimming stripped 5 bases from V and 13 bases from J, with 21 bases between. This CDR3 has 15 amino acids. Written as DNA, the CDR3 is TGTGCCAGCAGTCGAGCGGGAGGGGTGCATATCCCCCTCCACTTT. Its translation is CASSRAGGVHIPLHF.

This clonotype has ten or more counts. The rearrangement uses TRBV11-2 and TRBJ2-2; D is ambiguous. The CDR3 is made up of 14 amino acids. Germline values: CDR1 SGHAT, CDR2 FQNNGV. Trimming removed 2 bases at V and 6 bases at J, with 10 bases between. The CDR3 loop is CASSLPGGPGELFF. The CDR3, as DNA: TGTGCCAGCAGCTTACCAGGCGGTCCCGGGGAGCTGTTTTTT.

In this sample, this clonotype turned up many times. The gene calls are TRBV7-9 and TRBJ1-4; TRBD1 might be the D (5 bases). V was pared by 5 bases and J by 5 bases, with 9 bases between. There are 13 residues in the CDR3. Germline V lookup: CDR1 SEHNR, CDR2 FQNEAQ (reference sequence). The CDR3 protein is CASSRDVNEKLFF. The CDR3, as DNA: TGTGCCAGCAGCCGGGACGTCAATGAAAAACTGTTTTTT.

This clonotype was recorded at least ten times. The genes are TRBV27 and TRBJ2-3; no clear D. Germline V lookup: CDR1 MNHEY, CDR2 SMNVEV (reference sequence). Trimming left V 0 bases short and J 5 bases short, with 12 bases between. CDR3 length equals 15 residues. This CDR3 reads CASSLSGAVRDTQYF. CDR3 in DNA: TGTGCCAGCAGTTTATCGGGCGCTGTCCGAGATACGCAGTATTTT.